The present entry profiles one T cell receptor beta chain with its context. What antigen it recognizes has not been identified. No much larger clonotype is one base removed from it; base qualities were not supplied. Sequencing of the TRB variable region was done with the immunoSEQ hsTCRB v3.0 assay at survey level resolution. A depth of 40,000-50,000 T-cell genomes per sample was targeted for TRB sequencing. TRB libraries were pooled and sequenced on an Illumina MiSeq using a v3 150-cycle kit. Regarding the original processing steps: Repertoire analysis was performed in R inside a reproducible Nextflow workflow that covered QC, data transformation and analysis. Custom analyses were implemented in LymphoSeq2, an R package for AIRR-Seq data exploration. A handful of samples that yielded fewer than 5000 total TRB sequences were excluded, so that fewer than 250 HIV repertoires were analyzed. Among the 180 or so HIV repertoires that were kept, roughly 58 were collected before ART initiation and roughly 130 were collected after ART initiation. Each repertoire was downsampled to 5000 TRB nucleotide sequences, and summary statistics were averaged across 100 downsampling iterations. Only TRB sequences with CDR3 regions of at least seven amino acids were retained for analysis. Two measures captured diversity: a Shannon entropy-derived clonality score and the Gini coefficient. In the repertoire networks, any two of the top 5000 CDR3 amino acid sequences were connected whenever the two sequences differed by an edit distance of one. For TRB CDR3 amino acid sequences, GLIPH2 was used to predict antigen specificity groups and MHC restriction. To flag known associations with CMV, EBV, HIV or tissue antigens, CDR3 amino acid sequences were compared against VDJdb and McPAS-TCR. Pre-ART, post-ART and control groups were compared with Wilcoxon signed-rank tests and Holm-Bonferroni correction. Entries here come from immuneACCESS through TCRdb and include only in-frame sequences with V and J called. Some clones fail to appear in such tables; in the studies checked, an unresolved V gene covers under half of the shortfall, and the cause of the remainder is unknown. V, J and clone size reflect that table, while D and trimming were determined from the DNA. This sample gives 16,000 or so clones in total; more than 75% of them show up just once. About 5.2% of the sample rests with the top ten.

The data belong to a study of long-term antiretroviral therapy in people with HIV (dated by TCRdb to between 2021 and 2024). A note on the overall study: The earliest samples were collected roughly a decade before the 2015 WHO recommendation for immediate ART, at a time when ART was usually postponed until CD4 counts fell. Whether ART initiation and durable HIV suppression were associated with changes in peripheral blood TRB repertoire composition and diversity was tested in a retrospective serial study. A total of roughly 200 cryopreserved PBMC samples came from a few dozen adults with confirmed HIV infection and were collected serially over a mean of roughly six years (range 1-12). Among the roughly 30 participants with HIV, around ten were female. No cross-contamination during QIAcube processing was seen in test extractions of a monoclonal T-cell line run alongside 33 polyclonal samples.

To be included, a participant needed at least one PBMC sample from before ART initiation plus at least two post-ART samples. Every participant with HIV received treatment in the United States of America. Before DNA extraction, cryopreserved samples of about 0.9-11 million PBMC were thawed and then washed. At the time of the earliest PBMC sample for each participant with HIV, ages ranged from roughly 23 to 55 years. Each participant contributed PBMC samples from 1-4 timepoints before ART initiation and 2-8 timepoints after ART initiation, with a median of 7 samples. Serial HIV viral load, CD4+ T-cell count, ART history and demographic data were obtained for every participant. Genomic DNA was extracted from unsorted PBMC with a Qiagen kit on a QIAcube, with processing performed in batches of 12 samples. Findings and caveats that apply to the study as a whole: The repertoire was dominated across all time points by expanded TRB clones identified before ART initiation, although this dominance was seen to fluctuate and to decrease in many PLHIV after ART. The samples were dated from the mid-2000s to the late 2010s, and the ART regimens that were used may be less effective than current ART regimens. Starting ART was linked to a significant rise in TRB diversity, yet even with long-term ART the diversity remained significantly lower than in transplant donor controls. Narrower CDR3 length ranges were observed in HIV repertoires than in controls, and an antigen-experienced repertoire with only a slight naive shift after ART was suggested by the network structure. No data were available on ART adherence, viral resistance or therapy changes, limiting inferences about post-ART repertoire changes. Unsorted PBMC were profiled instead of sorted CD4+ and CD8+ T cells because pre-ART samples had limited cell numbers. Limited PBMC availability meant only the TCR beta chain was sequenced, without alpha chain pairing.

The V end loses 1 base and the J end loses 0 bases, and a stretch of 10 bases separates them. The CDR3 numbers 15 residues from cysteine through phenylalanine. The entry retains the CDR3 DNA only, 45 bases that are in frame from base 1. CDR1 and CDR2, per the germline V gene (reference sequence), are LNHNV and YYDKDF. Sequences were derived from unsorted PBMCs, sampled 0.5 years after starting antiretroviral therapy. The TCR sequence derives from a woman in her 40s with HIV. The receptor chain draws on TRBV15 and TRBJ2-7; tentative D gene TRBD2, with 6 bases matching. CDR3 loop: CATSRGRESSYEQYF. The DNA sequence reads TGTGCCACCAGCAGAGGTCGGGAGAGCTCCTACGAGCAGTACTTC.